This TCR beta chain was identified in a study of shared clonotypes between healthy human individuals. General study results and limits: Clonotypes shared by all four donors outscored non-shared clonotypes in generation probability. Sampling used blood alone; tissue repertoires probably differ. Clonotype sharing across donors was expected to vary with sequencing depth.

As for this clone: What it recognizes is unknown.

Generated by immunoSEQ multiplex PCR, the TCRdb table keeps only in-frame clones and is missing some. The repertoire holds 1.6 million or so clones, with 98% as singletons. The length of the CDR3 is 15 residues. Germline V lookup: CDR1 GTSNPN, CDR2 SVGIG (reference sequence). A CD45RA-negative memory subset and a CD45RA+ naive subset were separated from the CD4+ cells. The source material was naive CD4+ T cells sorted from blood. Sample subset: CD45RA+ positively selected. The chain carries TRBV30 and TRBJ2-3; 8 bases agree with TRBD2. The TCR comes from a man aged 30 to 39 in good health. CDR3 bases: TGTGCTTGCACCCGGGGGGGGTTTAGCACAGATACGCAGTATTTT. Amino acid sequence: CACTRGGFSTDTQYF. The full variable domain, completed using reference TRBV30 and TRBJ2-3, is SQTIHQWPATLVQPVGSPLSLECTVEGTSNPNLYWYRQAAGRGLQLLFYSVGIGQISSEVPQNLSASRPQDRQFILSSKKLLLSDSGFYLCACTRGGFSTDTQYFGPGTRLTVL.